Listed below are T cell receptor beta chains from one sample, sequenced in a study of T cells in Graves' hyperthyroidism and ophthalmopathy. MiXCR, run by TCRdb on the multiplex PCR reads, gives a single entry per CDR3 protein. The data hold some 800,000 distinct CDR3 sequences, with roughly 37% observed a single time. Sequencing was performed on blood. The receptors derive from a man younger than 35 with Graves' hyperthyroidism. Each CDR3 is given with its conserved first and last residue. Each record gives: J gene, V gene, clone size, D gene, CDR3 DNA, CDR3 protein. A D gene is named only where the DNA matches it firmly. Rows give clone size only sometimes, using once, few, many, or a class for an expanded clone.

>TRBJ1-1|TRBV10-3|NA|TRBD1
TGTGCCATCAGGGGGACAGGGTGGGCGAAAACTGAAGCTTTCTTT
CAIRGTGWAKTEAFF
>TRBJ2-2|TRBV29-1|NA|NA
TGCAGCGTTGGGGGGGGCCGGGAGCTGTTTTTT
CSVGGGRELFF
>TRBJ2-7|TRBV28|NA|TRBD1
TGTGCCAGCAGGACCGGGACAGGGATCCACGAGCAGTACTTC
CASRTGTGIHEQYF
>TRBJ1-1|TRBV7-2|NA|NA
TGTGCCAGCAGCTTAACCTTATATACTGAAGCTTTCTTT
CASSLTLYTEAFF
>TRBJ2-7|TRBV10-3|NA|TRBD1
TGTGCCATCAGGAGATCCCGGGACAGAGCCTACGAGCAGTACTTC
CAIRRSRDRAYEQYF
>TRBJ2-7|TRBV9|many|NA
TGTGCCAGCAGCGTAGTGGAGGGCTACGAGCAGTACTTC
CASSVVEGYEQYF
>TRBJ2-5|TRBV12-3/TRBV12-4|NA|NA
TGTGCCAGCACCGCCCCCGAGGACGGGGAGACCCAGTACTTC
CASTAPEDGETQYF
>TRBJ1-1|TRBV5-6|few|NA
TGTGCCAGCAGCTTCGCAGGGAGCCCTGAAGCTTTCTTT
CASSFAGSPEAFF
>TRBJ2-5|TRBV19|few|TRBD2
TGTGCCAGTAGTACTCTAGCGGGGGCCGCTGGAACCCAGTACTTC
CASSTLAGAAGTQYF
>TRBJ2-7|TRBV4-1|few|NA
TGCGCCAGCAGCCAAGAAGGATACGGATACGAGCAGTACTTC
CASSQEGYGYEQYF
>TRBJ1-4|TRBV7-2|few|TRBD1
TGTGCCAGCAGCCGATCCTGGACAGGCGAAAAACTGTTTTTT
CASSRSWTGEKLFF
>TRBJ2-7|TRBV7-2|few|NA
TGTGCCAGCAGCTTTTATGCGGGAAGGAGCTACGAGCAGTACTTC
CASSFYAGRSYEQYF
>TRBJ2-7|TRBV7-2|few|NA
TGTGCCAGCAAAATATCGGGTGAGCAGTACTTC
CASKISGEQYF
>TRBJ2-7|TRBV6-5|few|NA
TGTGCCAGCAGTGGAGCCGGGACAAAGGGTTGGCAAAACTTC
CASSGAGTKGWQNF
>TRBJ1-2|TRBV29-1|many|TRBD1
TGCAGCGCGACAGGGTTGGGCTATGGCTACACCTTC
CSATGLGYGYTF
>TRBJ2-2|TRBV4-1|NA|NA
TGCGCCAGCAGCCAGATGTGGGGGAACACCGGGGAGCTGTTTTTT
CASSQMWGNTGELFF
>TRBJ2-2|TRBV29-1|NA|NA
TGCAGCGTCCCTAGGTGGGGTGGGGAGCTGTTTTTT
CSVPRWGGELFF
>TRBJ2-3|TRBV4-1|NA|NA
TGCGCCAGCAGCCAAGACATCCCAGATACGCAGTATTTT
CASSQDIPDTQYF
>TRBJ1-1|TRBV7-9|NA|NA
TGTGCCAGCAGCTTATCTCGGGGGCAAACTGAAGCTTTCTTT
CASSLSRGQTEAFF
>TRBJ1-1|TRBV9|many|TRBD1
TGTGCCAGTAGTCCGCGACAGGGTGGGACTGAAGCTTTCTTT
CASSPRQGGTEAFF
>TRBJ1-2|TRBV7-8|many|NA
TGTGCCAGCAGCTTAGACAGGTTCTATGGCTACACCTTC
CASSLDRFYGYTF
>TRBJ2-7|TRBV7-2|few|TRBD1
TGTGCCAGCAGTACCGCCGGGACAGGAGGTACGGTGCAGTACTTC
CASSTAGTGGTVQYF
>TRBJ2-5|TRBV10-3|once|NA
TGTGCCATCAGAGACGGGGGAAAAGAGACCCAGTACTTC
CAIRDGGKETQYF
>TRBJ1-3|TRBV2|few|NA
TGTGCCAGCAGTGAAGCGAGCGCGGCAGCTGGAAACACCATATATTTT
CASSEASAAAGNTIYF
>TRBJ2-7|TRBV7-9|NA|NA
TGTGCCAGCAGTCTCCGGAGAGGGGTCGAGCAGTACTTC
CASSLRRGVEQYF
>TRBJ1-4|TRBV7-3|few|NA
TGTGCCAGCAGCGCCCCGGGGGCGGGTGAAAAACTGTTTTTT
CASSAPGAGEKLFF
>TRBJ2-7|TRBV4-2|few|TRBD2
TGTGCCAGCAGCCAAGATGGCGGGAGCTCCTACGAGCAGTACTTC
CASSQDGGSSYEQYF
>TRBJ2-7|TRBV7-2|NA|NA
TGTGCCAGCAGCCTAGCTCCCATTGGTGGCTACGAGCAGTACTTC
CASSLAPIGGYEQYF
>TRBJ2-7|TRBV7-3|many|NA
TGTGCCAGCAGCTTTGGGCGTAAGGGCGAGCAGTACTTC
CASSFGRKGEQYF
>TRBJ2-7|TRBV9|many|NA
TGTGCCAGCAGCGTAGCGGCAGGGACCTACGAGCAGTACTTC
CASSVAAGTYEQYF